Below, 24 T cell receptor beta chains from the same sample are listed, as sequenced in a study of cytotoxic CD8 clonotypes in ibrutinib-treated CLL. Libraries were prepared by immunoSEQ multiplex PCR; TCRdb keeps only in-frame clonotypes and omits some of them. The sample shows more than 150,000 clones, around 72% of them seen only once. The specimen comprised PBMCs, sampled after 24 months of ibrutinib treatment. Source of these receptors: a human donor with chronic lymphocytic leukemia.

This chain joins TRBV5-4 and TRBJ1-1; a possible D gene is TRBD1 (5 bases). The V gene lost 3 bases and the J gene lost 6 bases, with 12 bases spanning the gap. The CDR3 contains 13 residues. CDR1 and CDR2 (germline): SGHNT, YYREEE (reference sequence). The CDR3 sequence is CASSSQDTPEAFF. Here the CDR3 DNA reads TGTGCCAGCAGCTCCCAGGACACCCCTGAAGCTTTCTTT.

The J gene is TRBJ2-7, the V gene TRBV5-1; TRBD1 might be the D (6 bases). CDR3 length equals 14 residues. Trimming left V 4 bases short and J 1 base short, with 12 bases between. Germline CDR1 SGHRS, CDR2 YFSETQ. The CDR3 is CASSINRDSYEQYF. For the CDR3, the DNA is TGCGCCAGCAGCATTAACAGGGATTCCTACGAGCAGTACTTC. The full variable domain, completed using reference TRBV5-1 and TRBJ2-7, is KAGVTQTPRYLIKTRGQQVTLSCSPISGHRSVSWYQQTPGQGLQFLFEYFSETQRNKGNFPGRFSGRQFSNSRSEMNVSTLELGDSALYLCASSINRDSYEQYFGPGTRLTVT.

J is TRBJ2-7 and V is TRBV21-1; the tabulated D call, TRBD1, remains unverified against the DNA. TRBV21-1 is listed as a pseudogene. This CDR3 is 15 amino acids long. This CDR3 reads CASSPPHRGAYEQYF. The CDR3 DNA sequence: TGTGCCAGCAGCCCCCCCCACAGGGGGGCCTACGAGCAGTACTTC.

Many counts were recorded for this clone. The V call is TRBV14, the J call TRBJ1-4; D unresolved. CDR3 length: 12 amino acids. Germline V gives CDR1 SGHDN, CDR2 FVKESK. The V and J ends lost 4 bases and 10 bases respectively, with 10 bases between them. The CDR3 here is CASSPDRIKLFF. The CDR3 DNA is TGTGCCAGCAGCCCGGACCGGATAAAACTGTTTTTT.

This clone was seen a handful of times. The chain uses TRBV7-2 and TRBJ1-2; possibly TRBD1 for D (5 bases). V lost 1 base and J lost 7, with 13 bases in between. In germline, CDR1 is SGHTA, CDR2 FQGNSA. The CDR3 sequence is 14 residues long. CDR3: CASSLDYRNPGYTF. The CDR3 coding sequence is TGTGCCAGCAGCTTAGACTACAGGAATCCTGGCTACACCTTC.

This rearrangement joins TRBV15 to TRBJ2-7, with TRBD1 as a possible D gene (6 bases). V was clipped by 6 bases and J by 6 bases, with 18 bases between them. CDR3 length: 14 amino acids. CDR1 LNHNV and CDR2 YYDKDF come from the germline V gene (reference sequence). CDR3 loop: CATRTTGQGREQYF. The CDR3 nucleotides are TGTGCCACCAGGACGACAGGTCAGGGCCGCGAGCAGTACTTC.

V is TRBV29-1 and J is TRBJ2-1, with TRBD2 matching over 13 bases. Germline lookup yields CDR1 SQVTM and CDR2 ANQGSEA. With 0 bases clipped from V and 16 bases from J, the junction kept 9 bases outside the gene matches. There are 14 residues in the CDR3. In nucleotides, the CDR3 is TGCAGCGTTGAAGACGGACTAGCGGGAGTTACGGTTTTCTTC. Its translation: CSVEDGLAGVTVFF.

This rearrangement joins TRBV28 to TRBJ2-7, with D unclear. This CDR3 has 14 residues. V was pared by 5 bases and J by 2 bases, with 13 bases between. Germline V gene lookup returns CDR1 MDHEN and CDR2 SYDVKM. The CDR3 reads CASSDLRRPYEQYF. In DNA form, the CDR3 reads TGTGCCAGCAGTGACCTTCGCAGGCCCTACGAGCAGTACTTC.

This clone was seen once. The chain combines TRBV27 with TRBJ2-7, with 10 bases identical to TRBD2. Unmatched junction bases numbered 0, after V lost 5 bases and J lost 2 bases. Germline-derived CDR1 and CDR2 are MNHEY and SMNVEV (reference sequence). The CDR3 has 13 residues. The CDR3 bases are TGTGCCAGCAGTCTAGCGGGAGCCTACGAGCAGTACTTC. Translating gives CASSLAGAYEQYF.

The CDR3 sequence: CASSELRGRNTEAFF. The DNA of the CDR3 is TGTGCCAGCAGCGAACTCAGGGGGCGAAACACTGAAGCTTTCTTT. The J gene is TRBJ1-1, the V gene TRBV21-1; whether TRBD1, the table's D call, matches the DNA was not checked. TRBV21-1 is deemed a pseudogene. This CDR3 is built from 15 residues.

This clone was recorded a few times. The chain's CDR3 is CASSSRGGGYTF. For the CDR3, the DNA is TGTGCCAGCAGTTCTAGGGGTGGCGGCTACACCTTC. The chain carries TRBV6-5 and TRBJ1-2, with a tentative D call TRBD1 (5 bases). CDR1 is MNHEY and CDR2 is SVGAGI in the germline V gene. This CDR3 has 12 residues. Trimming shortened V by 4 bases and J by 8 bases, and 11 bases separated the two germline ends.

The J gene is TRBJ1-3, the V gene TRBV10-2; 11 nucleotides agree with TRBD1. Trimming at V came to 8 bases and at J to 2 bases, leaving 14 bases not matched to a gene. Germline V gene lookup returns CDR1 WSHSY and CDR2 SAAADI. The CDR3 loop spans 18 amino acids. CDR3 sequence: CASSGTGGIRLAGNTIYF. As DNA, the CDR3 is TGCGCCAGCTCCGGGACAGGGGGGATCAGGTTAGCTGGAAACACCATATATTTT.

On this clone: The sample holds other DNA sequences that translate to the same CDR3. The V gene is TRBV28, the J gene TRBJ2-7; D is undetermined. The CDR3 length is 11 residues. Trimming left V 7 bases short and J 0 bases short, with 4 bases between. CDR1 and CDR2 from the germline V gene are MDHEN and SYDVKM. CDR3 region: CASISSYEQYF. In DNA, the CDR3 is TGTGCCAGCATAAGCTCCTACGAGCAGTACTTC.

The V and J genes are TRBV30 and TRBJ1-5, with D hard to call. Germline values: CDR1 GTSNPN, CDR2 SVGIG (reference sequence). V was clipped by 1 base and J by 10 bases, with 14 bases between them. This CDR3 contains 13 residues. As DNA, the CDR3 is TGTGCCTGGAGTGGCGGAAACCTCGCCCCCCAGCATTTT. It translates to CAWSGGNLAPQHF. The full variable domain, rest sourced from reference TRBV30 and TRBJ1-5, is SQTIHQWPATLVQPVGSPLSLECTVEGTSNPNLYWYRQAAGRGLQLLFYSVGIGQISSEVPQNLSASRPQDRQFILSSKKLLLSDSGFYLCAWSGGNLAPQHFGDGTRLSIL.

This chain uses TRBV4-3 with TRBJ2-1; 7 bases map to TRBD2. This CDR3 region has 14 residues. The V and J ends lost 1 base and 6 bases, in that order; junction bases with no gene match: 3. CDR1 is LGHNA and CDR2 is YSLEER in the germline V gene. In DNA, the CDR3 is TGCGCCAGCAGCCAAGTGGGGGGGAGCAATGAGCAGTTCTTC. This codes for CASSQVGGSNEQFF.

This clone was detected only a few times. In DNA, the CDR3 is TGTGCCAGCAGCCCGACTAGCGGGGGGGCCTACGAGCAGTACTTC. It specifies CASSPTSGGAYEQYF. The chain recombines TRBV7-8 with TRBJ2-7; 14 bases match TRBD2. The V gene end was trimmed by 5 bases and the J gene end by 2 bases; junction bases not matched to a gene: 2. This CDR3 has 15 amino acids. Per germline, CDR1 SGHVS and CDR2 FQNEAQ. The full variable domain, completed using reference TRBV7-8 and TRBJ2-7, is GAGVSQSPRYKVAKRGQDVALRCDPISGHVSLFWYQQALGQGPEFLTYFQNEAQLDKSGLPSDRFFAERPEGSVSTLKIQRTQQEDSAVYLCASSPTSGGAYEQYFGPGTRLTVT.

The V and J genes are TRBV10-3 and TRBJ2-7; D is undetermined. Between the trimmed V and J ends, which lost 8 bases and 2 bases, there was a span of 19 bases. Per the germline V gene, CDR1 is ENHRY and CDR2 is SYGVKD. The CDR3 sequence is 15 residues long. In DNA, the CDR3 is TGTGCCATCCATCCGGGTTACGTCGAAACCTACGAGCAGTACTTC. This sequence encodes CAIHPGYVETYEQYF.

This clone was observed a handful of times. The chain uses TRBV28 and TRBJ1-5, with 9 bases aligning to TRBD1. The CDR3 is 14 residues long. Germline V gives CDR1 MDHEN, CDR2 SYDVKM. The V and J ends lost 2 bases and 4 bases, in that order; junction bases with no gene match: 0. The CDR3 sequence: CASSLGQGNQPQHF. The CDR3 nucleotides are TGTGCCAGCAGTTTAGGACAGGGGAATCAGCCCCAGCATTTT.

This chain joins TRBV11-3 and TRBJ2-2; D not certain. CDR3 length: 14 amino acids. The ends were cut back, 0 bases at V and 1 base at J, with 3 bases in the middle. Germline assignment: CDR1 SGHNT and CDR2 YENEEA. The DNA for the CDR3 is TGTGCCAGCAGCTTAGAGCTGAACACCGGGGAGCTGTTTTTT. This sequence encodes CASSLELNTGELFF. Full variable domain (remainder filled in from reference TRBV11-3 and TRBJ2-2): EAGVVQSPRYKIIEKKQPVAFWCNPISGHNTLYWYLQNLGQGPELLIRYENEEAVDDSQLPKDRFSAERLKGVDSTLKIQPAELGDSAVYLCASSLELNTGELFFGEGSRLTVL.

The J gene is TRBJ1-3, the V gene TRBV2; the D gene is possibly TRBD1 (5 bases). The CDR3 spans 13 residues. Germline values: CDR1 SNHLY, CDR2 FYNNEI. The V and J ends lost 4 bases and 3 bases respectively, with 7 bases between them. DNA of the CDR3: TGTGCCAGCAGTGGAGGGGTTGGAAACACCATATATTTT. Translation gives CASSGGVGNTIYF.

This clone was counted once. The CDR3 sequence is CASSTDDRGTYEQYF. The CDR3, as DNA: TGTGCCAGTAGTACCGATGACAGGGGGACCTACGAGCAGTACTTC. This rearrangement joins TRBV19 to TRBJ2-7; 9 positions agree with TRBD1. Germline assignment: CDR1 LNHDA and CDR2 SQIVND (reference sequence). The J segment lost 2 bases and the V segment lost 4 bases, leaving 6 bases of the junction unmatched. The CDR3 is made up of 15 amino acids.

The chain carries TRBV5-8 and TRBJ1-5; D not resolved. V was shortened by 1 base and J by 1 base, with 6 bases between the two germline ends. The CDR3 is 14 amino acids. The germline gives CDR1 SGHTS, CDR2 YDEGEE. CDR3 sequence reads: CASSLTLSNQPQHF. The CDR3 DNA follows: TGTGCCAGCAGCTTGACGTTAAGCAATCAGCCCCAGCATTTT.

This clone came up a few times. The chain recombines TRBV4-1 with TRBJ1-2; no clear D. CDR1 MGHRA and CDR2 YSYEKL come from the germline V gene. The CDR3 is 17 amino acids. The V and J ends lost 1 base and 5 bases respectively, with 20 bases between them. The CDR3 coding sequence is TGCGCCAGCAGCCAAGCTGTCAGCGGCCCATGGAGGTATGGCTACACCTTC. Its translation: CASSQAVSGPWRYGYTF.

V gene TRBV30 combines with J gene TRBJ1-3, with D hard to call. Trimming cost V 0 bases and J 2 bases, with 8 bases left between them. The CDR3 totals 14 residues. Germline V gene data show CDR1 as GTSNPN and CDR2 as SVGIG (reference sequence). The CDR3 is CAWSVPHAGNTIYF. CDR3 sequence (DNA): TGTGCCTGGAGTGTCCCCCATGCTGGAAACACCATATATTTT. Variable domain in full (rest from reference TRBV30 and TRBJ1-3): SQTIHQWPATLVQPVGSPLSLECTVEGTSNPNLYWYRQAAGRGLQLLFYSVGIGQISSEVPQNLSASRPQDRQFILSSKKLLLSDSGFYLCAWSVPHAGNTIYFGEGSWLTVV.